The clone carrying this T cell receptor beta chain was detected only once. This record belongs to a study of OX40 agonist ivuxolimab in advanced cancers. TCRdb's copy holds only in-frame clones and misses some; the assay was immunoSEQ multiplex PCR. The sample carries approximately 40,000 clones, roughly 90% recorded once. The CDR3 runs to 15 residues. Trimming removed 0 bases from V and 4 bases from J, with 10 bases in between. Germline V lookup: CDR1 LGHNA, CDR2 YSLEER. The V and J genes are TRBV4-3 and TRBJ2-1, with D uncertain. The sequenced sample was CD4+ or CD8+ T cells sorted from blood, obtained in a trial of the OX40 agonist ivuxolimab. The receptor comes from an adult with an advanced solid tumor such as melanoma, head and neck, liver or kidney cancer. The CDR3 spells CASSQDDASYNEQFF. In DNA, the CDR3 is TGCGCCAGCAGCCAAGATGATGCCTCTTACAATGAGCAGTTCTTC.